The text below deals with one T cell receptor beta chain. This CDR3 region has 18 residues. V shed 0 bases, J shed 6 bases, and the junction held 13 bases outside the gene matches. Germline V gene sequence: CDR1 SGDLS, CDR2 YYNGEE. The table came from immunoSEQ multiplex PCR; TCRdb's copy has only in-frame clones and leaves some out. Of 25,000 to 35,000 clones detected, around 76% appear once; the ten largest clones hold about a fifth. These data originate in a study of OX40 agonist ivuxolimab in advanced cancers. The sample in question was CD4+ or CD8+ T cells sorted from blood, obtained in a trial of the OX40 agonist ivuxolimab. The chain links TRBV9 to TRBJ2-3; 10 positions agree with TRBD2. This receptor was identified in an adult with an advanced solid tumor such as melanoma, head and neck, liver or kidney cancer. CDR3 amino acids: CASSVAASGRGGLDTQYF. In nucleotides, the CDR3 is TGTGCCAGCAGCGTAGCGGCTAGCGGGAGAGGGGGACTCGATACGCAGTATTTT.